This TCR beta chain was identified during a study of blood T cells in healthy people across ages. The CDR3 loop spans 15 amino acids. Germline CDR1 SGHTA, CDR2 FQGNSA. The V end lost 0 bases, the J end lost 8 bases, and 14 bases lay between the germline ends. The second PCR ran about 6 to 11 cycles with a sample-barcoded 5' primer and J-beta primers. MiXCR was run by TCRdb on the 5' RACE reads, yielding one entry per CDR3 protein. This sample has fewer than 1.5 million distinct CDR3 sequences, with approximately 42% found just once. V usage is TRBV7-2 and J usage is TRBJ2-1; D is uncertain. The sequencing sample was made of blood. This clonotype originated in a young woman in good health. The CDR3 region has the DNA TGTGCCAGCAGCTTAGCGCTAGGGCAGTATGATGAGCAGTTCTTC. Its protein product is CASSLALGQYDEQFF.